Sequencing of this T cell receptor (beta chain) was carried out in a study of identical twins. Findings of the study overall: In drawing conclusions, the study used cross-sectional statistical analysis and did not follow the same donors. The study found weaker excess twin sharing in beta out-of-frame sequences.

From germline, CDR1 is LGHNA and CDR2 YNFKEQ. V lost 4 bases, J lost 2 bases, and 17 bases lay in between. The CDR3 runs 17 residues. At least ten counts were recorded for this clonotype. What it binds is unknown. TCRdb fed the 5' RACE reads into MiXCR, producing one record per CDR3 protein. The sample contains 350,000 to 450,000 distinct CDR3 sequences, roughly 18% of which appear only once. The rearrangement uses TRBV4-2 and TRBJ2-2; maybe TRBD2 (6 bases). Sequenced sample: naive T cells sorted from blood. The clonotype comes from a man in his fifties or sixties in good health. CDR3 DNA sequence: TGTGCCAGCAGCCTCGTATTAGCGGATACTAACACCGGGGAGCTGTTTTTT. Protein product: CASSLVLADTNTGELFF.